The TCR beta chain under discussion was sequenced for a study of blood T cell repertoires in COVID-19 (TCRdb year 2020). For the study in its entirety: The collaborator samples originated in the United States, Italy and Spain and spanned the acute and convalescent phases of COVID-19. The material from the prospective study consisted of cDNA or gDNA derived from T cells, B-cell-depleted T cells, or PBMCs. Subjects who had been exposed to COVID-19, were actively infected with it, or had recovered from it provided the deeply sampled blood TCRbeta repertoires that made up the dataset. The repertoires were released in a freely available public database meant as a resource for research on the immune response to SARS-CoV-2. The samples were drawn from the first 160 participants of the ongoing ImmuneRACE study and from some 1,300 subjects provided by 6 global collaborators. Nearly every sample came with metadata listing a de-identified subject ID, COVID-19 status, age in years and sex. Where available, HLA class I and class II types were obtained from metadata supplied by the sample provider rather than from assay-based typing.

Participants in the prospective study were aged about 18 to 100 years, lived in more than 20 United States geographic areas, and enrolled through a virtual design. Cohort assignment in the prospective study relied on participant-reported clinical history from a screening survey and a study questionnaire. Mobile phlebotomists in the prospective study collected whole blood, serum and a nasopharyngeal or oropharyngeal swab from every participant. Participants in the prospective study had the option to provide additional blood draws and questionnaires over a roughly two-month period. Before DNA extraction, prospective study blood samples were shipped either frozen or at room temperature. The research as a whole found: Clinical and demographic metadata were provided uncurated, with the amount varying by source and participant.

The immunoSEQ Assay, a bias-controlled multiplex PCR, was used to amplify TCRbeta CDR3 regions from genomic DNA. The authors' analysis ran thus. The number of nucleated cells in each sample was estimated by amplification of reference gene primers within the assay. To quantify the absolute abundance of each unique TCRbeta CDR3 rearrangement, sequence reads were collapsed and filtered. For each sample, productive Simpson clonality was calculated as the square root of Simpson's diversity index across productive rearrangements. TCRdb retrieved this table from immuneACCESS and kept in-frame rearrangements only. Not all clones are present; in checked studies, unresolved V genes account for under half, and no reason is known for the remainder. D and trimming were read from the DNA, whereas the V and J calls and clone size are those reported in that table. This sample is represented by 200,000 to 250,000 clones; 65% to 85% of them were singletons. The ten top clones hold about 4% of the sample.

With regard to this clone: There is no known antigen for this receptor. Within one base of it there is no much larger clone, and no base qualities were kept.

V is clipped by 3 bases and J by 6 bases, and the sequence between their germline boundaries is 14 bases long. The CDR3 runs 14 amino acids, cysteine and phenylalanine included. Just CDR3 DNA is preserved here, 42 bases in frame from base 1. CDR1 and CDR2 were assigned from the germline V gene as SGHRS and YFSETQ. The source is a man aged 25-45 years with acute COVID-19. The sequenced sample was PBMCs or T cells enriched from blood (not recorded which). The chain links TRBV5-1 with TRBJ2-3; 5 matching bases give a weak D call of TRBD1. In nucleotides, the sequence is TGCGCCAGCAGCTGGGGCCGGAACGGGGATACGCAGTATTTT. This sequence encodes CASSWGRNGDTQYF.